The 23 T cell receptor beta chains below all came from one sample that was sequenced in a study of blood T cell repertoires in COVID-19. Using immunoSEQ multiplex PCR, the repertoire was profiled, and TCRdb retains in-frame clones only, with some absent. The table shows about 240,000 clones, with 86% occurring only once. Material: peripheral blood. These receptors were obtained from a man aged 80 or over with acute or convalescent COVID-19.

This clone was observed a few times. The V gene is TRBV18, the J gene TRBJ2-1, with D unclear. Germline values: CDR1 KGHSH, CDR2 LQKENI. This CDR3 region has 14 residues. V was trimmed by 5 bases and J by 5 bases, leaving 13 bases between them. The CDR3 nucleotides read TGTGCCAGCTCAGAAACCTTGGCCGACAATGAGCAGTTCTTC. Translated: CASSETLADNEQFF.

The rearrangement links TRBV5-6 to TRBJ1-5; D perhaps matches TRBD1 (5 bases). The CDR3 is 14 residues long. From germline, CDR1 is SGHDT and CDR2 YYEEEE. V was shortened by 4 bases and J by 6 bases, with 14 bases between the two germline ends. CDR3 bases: TGTGCCAGCAGCCGGAACAGGATGACTCAGCCCCAGCATTTT. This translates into CASSRNRMTQPQHF.

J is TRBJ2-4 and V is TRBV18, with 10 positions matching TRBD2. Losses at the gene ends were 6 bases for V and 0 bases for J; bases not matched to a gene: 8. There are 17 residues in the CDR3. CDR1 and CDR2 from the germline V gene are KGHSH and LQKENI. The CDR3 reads CASSPDSGGLAKNIQYF. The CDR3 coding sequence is TGTGCCAGCTCCCCAGATAGCGGGGGGCTAGCCAAAAACATTCAGTACTTC.

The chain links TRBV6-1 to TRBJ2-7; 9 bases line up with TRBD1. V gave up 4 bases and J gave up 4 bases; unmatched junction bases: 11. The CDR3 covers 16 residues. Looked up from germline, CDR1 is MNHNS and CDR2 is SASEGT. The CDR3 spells CASSGHRDRVTYEQYF. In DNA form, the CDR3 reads TGTGCCAGCAGTGGGCACCGGGACAGGGTGACTTACGAGCAGTACTTC.

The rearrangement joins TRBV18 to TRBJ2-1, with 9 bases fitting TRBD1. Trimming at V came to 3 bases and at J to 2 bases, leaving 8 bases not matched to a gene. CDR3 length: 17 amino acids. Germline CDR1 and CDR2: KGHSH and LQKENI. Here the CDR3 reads CASSPQQGARTYNEQFF. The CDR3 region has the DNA TGTGCCAGCTCACCTCAACAGGGGGCGAGGACCTACAATGAGCAGTTCTTC.

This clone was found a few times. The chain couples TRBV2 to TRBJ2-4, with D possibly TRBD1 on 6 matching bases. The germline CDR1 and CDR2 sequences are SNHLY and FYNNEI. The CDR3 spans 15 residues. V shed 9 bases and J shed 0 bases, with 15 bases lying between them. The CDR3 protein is CASRRGLLAKNIQYF. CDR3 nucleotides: TGTGCCAGTCGCAGGGGCCTTCTAGCCAAAAACATTCAGTACTTC.

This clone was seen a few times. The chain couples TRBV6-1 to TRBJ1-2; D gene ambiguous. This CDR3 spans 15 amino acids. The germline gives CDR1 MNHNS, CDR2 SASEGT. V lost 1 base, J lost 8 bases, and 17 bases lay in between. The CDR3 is CASSEDGVIRRGYTF. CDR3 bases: TGTGCCAGCAGTGAAGACGGGGTAATCCGGCGGGGCTACACCTTC.

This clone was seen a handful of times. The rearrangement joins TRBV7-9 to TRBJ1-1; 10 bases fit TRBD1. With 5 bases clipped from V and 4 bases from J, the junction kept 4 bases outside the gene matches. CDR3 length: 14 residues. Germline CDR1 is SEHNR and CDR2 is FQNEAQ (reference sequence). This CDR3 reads CASSKGQGRTEAFF. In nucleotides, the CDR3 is TGTGCCAGCAGCAAGGGACAGGGGCGCACTGAAGCTTTCTTT. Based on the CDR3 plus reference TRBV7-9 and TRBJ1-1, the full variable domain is DTGVSQNPRHKITKRGQNVTFRCDPISEHNRLYWYRQTLGQGPEFLTYFQNEAQLEKSRLLSDRFSAERPKGSFSTLEIQRTEQGDSAMYLCASSKGQGRTEAFFGQGTRLTVV.

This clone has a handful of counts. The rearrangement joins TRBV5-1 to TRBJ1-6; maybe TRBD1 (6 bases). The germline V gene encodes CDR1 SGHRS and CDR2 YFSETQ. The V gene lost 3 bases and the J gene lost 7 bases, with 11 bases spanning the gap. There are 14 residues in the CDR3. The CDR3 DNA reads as TGCGCCAGCAGCTCCGGACAGCTAAATTCACCCCTCCACTTT. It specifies CASSSGQLNSPLHF.

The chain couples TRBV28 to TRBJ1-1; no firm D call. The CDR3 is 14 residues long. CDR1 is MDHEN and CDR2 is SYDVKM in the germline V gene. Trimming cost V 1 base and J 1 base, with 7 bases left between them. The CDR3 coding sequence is TGTGCCAGCAGTTTATCTTCAGGGAACACTGAAGCTTTCTTT. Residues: CASSLSSGNTEAFF.

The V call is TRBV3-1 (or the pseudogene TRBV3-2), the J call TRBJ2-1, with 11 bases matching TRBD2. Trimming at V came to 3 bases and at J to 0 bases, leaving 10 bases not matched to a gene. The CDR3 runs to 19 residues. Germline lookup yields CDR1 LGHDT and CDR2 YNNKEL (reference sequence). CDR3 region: CASSHQTSGARSSYNEQFF. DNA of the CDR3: TGTGCCAGCAGCCACCAGACTAGCGGGGCCCGTAGCTCCTACAATGAGCAGTTCTTC.

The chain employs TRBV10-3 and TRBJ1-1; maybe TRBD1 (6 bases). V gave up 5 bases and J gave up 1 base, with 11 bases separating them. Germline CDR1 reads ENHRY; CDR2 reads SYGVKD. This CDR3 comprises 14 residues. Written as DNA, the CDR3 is TGTGCCATCAGTCCAGGGGAAGGGAACACTGAAGCTTTCTTT. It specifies CAISPGEGNTEAFF.

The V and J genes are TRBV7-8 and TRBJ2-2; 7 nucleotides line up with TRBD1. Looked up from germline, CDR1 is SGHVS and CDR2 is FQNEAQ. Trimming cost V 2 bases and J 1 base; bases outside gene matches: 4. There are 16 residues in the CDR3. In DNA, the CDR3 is TGTGCCAGCAGCTTATTACAGGGGAAGAACACCGGGGAGCTGTTTTTT. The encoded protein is CASSLLQGKNTGELFF.

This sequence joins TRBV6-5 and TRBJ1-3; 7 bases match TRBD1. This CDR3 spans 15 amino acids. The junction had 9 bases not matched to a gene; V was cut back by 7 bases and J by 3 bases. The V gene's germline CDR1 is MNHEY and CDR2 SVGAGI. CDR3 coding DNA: TGTGCCAGCACTATTAATTCAGGGGGTGGAAACACCATATATTTT. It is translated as CASTINSGGGNTIYF.

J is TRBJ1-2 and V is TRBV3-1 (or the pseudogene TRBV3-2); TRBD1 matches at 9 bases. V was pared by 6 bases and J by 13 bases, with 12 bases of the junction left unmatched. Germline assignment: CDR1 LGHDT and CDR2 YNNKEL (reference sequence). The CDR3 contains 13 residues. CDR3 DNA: TGTGCCAGCAGTCTTACAGGGGGCGAACCCAGCACCTTC. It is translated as CASSLTGGEPSTF.

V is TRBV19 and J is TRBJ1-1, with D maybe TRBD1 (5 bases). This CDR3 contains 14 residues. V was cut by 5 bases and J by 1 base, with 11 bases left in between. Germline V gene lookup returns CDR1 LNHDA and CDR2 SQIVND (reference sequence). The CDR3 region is CASSFGHRNTEAFF. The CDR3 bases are TGTGCCAGTAGTTTTGGACACAGGAACACTGAAGCTTTCTTT.

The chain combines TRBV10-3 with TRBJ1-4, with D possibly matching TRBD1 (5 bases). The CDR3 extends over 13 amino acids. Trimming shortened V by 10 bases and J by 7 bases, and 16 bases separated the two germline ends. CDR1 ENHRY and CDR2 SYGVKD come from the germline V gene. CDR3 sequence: CATSGQGIEKLFF. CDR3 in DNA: TGTGCCACCTCTGGTCAGGGAATTGAAAAACTGTTTTTT.

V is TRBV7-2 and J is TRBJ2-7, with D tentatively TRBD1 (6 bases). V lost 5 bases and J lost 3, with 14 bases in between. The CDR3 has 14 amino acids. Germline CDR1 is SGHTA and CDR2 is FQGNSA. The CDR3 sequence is CASSPQGKRYEQYF. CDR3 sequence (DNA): TGTGCCAGCAGCCCACAGGGAAAGCGCTACGAGCAGTACTTC.

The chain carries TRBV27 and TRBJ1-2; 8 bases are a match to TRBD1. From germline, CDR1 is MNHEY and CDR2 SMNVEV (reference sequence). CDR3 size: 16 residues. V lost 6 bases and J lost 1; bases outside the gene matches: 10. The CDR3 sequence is CASRSTGTGFNYGYTF. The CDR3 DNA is TGTGCCAGCAGATCCACCGGGACAGGTTTTAACTATGGCTACACCTTC.

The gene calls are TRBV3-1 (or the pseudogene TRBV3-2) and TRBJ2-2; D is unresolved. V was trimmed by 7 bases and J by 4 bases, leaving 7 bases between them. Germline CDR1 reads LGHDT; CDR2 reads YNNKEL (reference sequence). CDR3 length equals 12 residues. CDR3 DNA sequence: TGTGCCAGCATCACAGTCACCGGGGAGCTGTTTTTT. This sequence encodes CASITVTGELFF.

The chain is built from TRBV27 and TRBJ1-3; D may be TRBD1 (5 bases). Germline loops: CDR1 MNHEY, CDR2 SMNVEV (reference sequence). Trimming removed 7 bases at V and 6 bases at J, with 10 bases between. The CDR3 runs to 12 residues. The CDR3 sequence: CASISRVNTIYF. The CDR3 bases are TGTGCCAGCATATCCAGGGTAAACACCATATATTTT.

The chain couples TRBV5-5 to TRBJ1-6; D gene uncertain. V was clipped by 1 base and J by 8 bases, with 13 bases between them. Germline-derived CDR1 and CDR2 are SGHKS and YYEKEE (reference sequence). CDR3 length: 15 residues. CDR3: CASSLFSTADSPLHF. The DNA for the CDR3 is TGTGCCAGCAGCTTGTTCAGCACAGCGGATTCACCCCTCCACTTT.

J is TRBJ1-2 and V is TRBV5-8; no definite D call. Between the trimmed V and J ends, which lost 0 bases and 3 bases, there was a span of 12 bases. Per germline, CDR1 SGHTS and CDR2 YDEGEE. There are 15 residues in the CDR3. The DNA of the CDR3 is TGTGCCAGCAGCTTGGTGGGGAGATCGGACTATGGCTACACCTTC. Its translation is CASSLVGRSDYGYTF.